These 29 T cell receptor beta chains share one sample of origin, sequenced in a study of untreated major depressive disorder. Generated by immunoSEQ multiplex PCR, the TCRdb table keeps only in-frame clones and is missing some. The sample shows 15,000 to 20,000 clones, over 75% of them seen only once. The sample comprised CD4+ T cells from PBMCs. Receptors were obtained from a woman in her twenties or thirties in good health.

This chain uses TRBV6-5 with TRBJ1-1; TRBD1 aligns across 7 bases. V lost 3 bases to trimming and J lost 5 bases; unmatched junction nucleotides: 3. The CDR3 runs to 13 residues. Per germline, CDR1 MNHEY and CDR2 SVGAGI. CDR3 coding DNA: TGTGCCAGCAGTTATCGCAGGGGGACTGAAGCTTTCTTT. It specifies CASSYRRGTEAFF.

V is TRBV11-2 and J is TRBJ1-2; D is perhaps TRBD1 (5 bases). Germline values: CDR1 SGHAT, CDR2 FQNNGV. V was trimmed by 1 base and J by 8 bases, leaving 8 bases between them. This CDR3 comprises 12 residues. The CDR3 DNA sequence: TGTGCCAGCAGCTTAGGCTGGGACGGCTACACCTTC. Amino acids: CASSLGWDGYTF.

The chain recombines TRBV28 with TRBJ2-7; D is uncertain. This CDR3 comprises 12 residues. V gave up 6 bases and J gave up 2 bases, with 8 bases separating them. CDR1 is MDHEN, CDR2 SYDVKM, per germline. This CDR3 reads CASSSETYEQYF. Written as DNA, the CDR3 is TGTGCCAGCAGCTCAGAGACCTACGAGCAGTACTTC.

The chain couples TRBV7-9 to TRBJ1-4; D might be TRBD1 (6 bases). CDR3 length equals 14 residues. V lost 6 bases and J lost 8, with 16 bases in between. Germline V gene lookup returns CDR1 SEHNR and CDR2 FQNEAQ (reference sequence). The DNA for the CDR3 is TGTGCCAGCAGACGACAGGAGTCGGGGGAAAAACTGTTTTTT. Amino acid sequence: CASRRQESGEKLFF.

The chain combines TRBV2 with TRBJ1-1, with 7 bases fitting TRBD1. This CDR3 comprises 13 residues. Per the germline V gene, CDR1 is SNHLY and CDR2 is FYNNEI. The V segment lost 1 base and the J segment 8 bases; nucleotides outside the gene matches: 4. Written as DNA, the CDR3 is TGTGCCAGCAGTGAAGGGACAGGCAGCGAAGCTTTCTTT. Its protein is CASSEGTGSEAFF.

The DNA for the CDR3 is TGCGCCAGCAGCTCGAGGAGCGGGAGAGGTCCCTACGAGCAGTACTTC. As protein: CASSSRSGRGPYEQYF. The chain carries TRBV5-1 and TRBJ2-7; 8 nucleotides line up with TRBD2. The J segment lost 2 bases and the V segment lost 3 bases, leaving 10 bases of the junction unmatched. From germline, CDR1 is SGHRS and CDR2 YFSETQ. The CDR3 is 16 amino acids.

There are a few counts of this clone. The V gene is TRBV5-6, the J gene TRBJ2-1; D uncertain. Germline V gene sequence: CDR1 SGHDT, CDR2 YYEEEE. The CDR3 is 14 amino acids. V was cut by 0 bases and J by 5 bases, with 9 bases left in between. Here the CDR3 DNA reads TGTGCCAGCAGCTTGGCTAGGTTTGACAATGAGCAGTTCTTC. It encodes CASSLARFDNEQFF.

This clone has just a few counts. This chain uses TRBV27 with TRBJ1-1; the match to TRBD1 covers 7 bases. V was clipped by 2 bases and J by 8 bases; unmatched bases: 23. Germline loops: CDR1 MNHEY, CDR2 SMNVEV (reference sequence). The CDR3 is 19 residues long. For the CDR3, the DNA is TGTGCCAGCAGTTTAACTCCTCTTAACCTACAGGGGTTAGGGTTGGAAGCTTTCTTT. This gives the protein CASSLTPLNLQGLGLEAFF.

As DNA, the CDR3 is TGTGCCAGCAACCGGGGACAGGGTCCCTCCTACGAGCAGTACTTC. It encodes CASNRGQGPSYEQYF. The V gene is TRBV7-2, the J gene TRBJ2-7, with 9 bases aligning to TRBD1. The ends lost 7 bases at V and 0 bases at J; junction bases unmatched: 7. The CDR3 length is 15 residues. The germline gives CDR1 SGHTA, CDR2 FQGNSA.

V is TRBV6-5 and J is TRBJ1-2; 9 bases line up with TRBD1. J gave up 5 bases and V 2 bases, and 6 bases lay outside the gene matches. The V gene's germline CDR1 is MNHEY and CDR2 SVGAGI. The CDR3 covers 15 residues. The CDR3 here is CASSYRLDRGYGYTF. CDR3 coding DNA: TGTGCCAGCAGTTACCGACTCGACAGGGGGTATGGCTACACCTTC.

The CDR3 DNA is TGTGCCAGCAGCTCATCGGGGCGGCTGGATGAGCAGTTCTTC. Its translation: CASSSSGRLDEQFF. The V call is TRBV7-3, the J call TRBJ2-1; D tentatively fits TRBD1 or TRBD2 (5 bases each). Germline CDR1 is SGHTA and CDR2 is FQGTGA. The CDR3 consists of 14 residues. V was pared by 4 bases and J by 8 bases, with 15 bases between.

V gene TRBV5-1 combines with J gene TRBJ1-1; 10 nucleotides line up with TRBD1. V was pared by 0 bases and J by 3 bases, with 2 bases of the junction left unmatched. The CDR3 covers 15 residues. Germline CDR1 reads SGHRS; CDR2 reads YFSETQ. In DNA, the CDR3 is TGCGCCAGCAGCTTGGATGGACAGGGGGACACTGAAGCTTTCTTT. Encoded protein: CASSLDGQGDTEAFF.

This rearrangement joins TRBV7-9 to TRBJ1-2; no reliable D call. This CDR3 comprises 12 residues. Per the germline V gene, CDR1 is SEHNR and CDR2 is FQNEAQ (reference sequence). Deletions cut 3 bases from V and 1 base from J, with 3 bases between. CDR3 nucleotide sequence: TGTGCCAGCAGCTTCATTAACTATGGCTACACCTTC. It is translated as CASSFINYGYTF.

CDR3 protein: CASSVGYEQYF. The DNA of the CDR3 is TGTGCCAGCAGTGTGGGCTACGAGCAGTACTTC. The chain uses TRBV28 and TRBJ2-7, with unresolved D. Trimming left V 5 bases short and J 3 bases short, with 5 bases between. This CDR3 spans 11 amino acids. Germline V gene data show CDR1 as MDHEN and CDR2 as SYDVKM.

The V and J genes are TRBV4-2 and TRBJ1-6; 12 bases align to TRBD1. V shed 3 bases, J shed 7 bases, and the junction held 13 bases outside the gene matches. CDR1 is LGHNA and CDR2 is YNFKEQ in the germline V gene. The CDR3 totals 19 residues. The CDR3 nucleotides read TGTGCCAGCAGCCACGAAATACCGGGACAGGGGGCACAGAATTCACCCCTCCACTTT. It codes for CASSHEIPGQGAQNSPLHF.

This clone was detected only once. As DNA, the CDR3 is TGTGCCAGCACTAGACTAGCGGGAGGTGGTAACGAGCAGTACTTC. As protein: CASTRLAGGGNEQYF. The V call is TRBV18, the J call TRBJ2-7, with 13 positions matching TRBD2. V gave up 8 bases and J gave up 5 bases; unmatched junction bases: 9. Germline V gene lookup returns CDR1 KGHSH and CDR2 LQKENI. This CDR3 has 15 residues.

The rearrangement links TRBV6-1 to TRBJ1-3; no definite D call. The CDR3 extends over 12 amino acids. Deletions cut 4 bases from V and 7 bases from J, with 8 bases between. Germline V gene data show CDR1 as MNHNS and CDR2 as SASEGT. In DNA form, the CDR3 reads TGTGCCAGCAGTGGTCCCGGGAACACCATATATTTT. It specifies CASSGPGNTIYF.

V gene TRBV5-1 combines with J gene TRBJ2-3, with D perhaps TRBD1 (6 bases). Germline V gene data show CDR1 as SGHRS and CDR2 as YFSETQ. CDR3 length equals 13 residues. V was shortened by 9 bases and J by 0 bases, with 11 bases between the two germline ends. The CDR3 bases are TGCGCCACAGCGACAGGAAGCACAGATACGCAGTATTTT. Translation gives CATATGSTDTQYF.

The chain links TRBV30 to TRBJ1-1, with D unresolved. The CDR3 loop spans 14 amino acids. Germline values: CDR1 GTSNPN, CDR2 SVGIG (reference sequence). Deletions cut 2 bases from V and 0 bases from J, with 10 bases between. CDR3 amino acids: CAWSTPPMNTEAFF. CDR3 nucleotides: TGTGCCTGGAGTACCCCACCGATGAACACTGAAGCTTTCTTT.

The CDR3 reads CASSQDLGQNYGYTF. The CDR3 nucleotides read TGCGCCAGCAGCCAAGATCTGGGGCAAAACTATGGCTACACCTTC. The chain recombines TRBV4-3 with TRBJ1-2, with a possible D match to TRBD1 (5 bases). Germline CDR1 is LGHNA and CDR2 is YSLEER. This CDR3 contains 15 residues. Trimming pared 0 bases from V and 2 bases from J, leaving 10 bases between.

The CDR3 sequence: CASSAGTSLSGGELFF. The CDR3 DNA follows: TGTGCCAGCAGCGCCGGGACTAGCCTTTCGGGTGGGGAGCTGTTTTTT. V gene TRBV9 combines with J gene TRBJ2-2; 9 bases map to TRBD2. Germline CDR1 SGDLS, CDR2 YYNGEE. CDR3 length equals 16 residues. V was clipped by 3 bases and J by 8 bases; unmatched bases: 11. Based on the CDR3 plus reference TRBV9 and TRBJ2-2, the full variable domain is DSGVTQTPKHLITATGQRVTLRCSPRSGDLSVYWYQQSLDQGLQFLIQYYNGEERAKGNILERFSAQQFPDLHSELNLSSLELGDSALYFCASSAGTSLSGGELFFGEGSRLTVL.

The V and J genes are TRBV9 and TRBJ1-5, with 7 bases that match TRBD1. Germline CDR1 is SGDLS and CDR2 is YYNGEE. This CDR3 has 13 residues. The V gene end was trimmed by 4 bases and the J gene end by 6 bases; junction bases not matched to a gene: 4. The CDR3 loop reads CASSHRGLQPQHF. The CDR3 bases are TGTGCCAGCAGCCACAGGGGTCTTCAGCCCCAGCATTTT.

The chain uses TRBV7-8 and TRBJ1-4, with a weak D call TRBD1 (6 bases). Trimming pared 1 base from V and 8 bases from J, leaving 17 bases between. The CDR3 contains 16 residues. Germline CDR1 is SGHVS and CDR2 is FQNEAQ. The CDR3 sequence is CASSLGRGRGREKLFF. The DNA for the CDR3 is TGTGCCAGCAGCTTAGGCCGAGGCAGGGGACGCGAAAAACTGTTTTTT.

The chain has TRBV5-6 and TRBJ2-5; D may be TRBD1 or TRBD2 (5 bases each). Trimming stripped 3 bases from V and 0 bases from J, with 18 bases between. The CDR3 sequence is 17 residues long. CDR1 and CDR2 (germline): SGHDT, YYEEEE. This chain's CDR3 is CASSWLRTGTYQETQYF. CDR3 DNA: TGTGCCAGCAGCTGGCTACGGACCGGGACGTACCAAGAGACCCAGTACTTC.

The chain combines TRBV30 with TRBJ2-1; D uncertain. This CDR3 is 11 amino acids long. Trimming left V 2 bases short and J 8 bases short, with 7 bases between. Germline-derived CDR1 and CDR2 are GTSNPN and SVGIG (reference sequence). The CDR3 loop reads CAWSYPDEQFF. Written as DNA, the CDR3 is TGTGCCTGGAGTTACCCCGATGAGCAGTTCTTC.

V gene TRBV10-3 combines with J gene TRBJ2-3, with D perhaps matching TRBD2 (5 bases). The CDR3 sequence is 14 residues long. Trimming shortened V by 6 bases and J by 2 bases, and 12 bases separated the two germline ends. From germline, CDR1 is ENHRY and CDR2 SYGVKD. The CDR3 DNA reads TGTGCCATCAGCCGGACCGGGGACACAGATACGCAGTATTTT. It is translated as CAISRTGDTDTQYF.

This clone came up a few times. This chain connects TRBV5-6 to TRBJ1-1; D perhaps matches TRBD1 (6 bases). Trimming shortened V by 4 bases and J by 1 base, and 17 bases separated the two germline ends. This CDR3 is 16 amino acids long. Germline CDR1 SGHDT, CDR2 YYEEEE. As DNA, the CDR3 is TGTGCCAGCAGCCTGTTTCGGACAGCAGAGAACACTGAAGCTTTCTTT. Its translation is CASSLFRTAENTEAFF.

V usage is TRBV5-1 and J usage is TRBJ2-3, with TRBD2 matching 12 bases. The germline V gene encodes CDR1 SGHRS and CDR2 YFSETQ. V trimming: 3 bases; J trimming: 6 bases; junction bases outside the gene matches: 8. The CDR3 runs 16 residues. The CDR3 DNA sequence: TGCGCCAGCAGCTCTCTAGCGGGAGGGCCGAAGGATACGCAGTATTTT. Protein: CASSSLAGGPKDTQYF.

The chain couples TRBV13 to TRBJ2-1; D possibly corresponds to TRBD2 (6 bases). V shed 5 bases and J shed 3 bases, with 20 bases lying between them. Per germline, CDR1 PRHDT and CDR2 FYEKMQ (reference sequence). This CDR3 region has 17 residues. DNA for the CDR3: TGTGCCAGCAGCCCTGGGGACTTTGGACTCTTCTACAATGAGCAGTTCTTC. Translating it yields CASSPGDFGLFYNEQFF.